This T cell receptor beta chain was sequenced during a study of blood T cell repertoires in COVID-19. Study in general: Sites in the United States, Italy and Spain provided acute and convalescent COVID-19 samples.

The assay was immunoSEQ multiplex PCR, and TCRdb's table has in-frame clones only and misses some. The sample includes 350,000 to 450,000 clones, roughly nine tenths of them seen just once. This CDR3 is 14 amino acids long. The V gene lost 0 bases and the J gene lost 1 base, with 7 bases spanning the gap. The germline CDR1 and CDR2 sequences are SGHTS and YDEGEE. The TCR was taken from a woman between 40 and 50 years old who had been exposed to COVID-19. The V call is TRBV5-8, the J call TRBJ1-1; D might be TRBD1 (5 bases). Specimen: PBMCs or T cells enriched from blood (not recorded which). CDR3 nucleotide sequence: TGTGCCAGCAGCTTGGCAGGGCGGAACACTGAAGCTTTCTTT. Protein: CASSLAGRNTEAFF.